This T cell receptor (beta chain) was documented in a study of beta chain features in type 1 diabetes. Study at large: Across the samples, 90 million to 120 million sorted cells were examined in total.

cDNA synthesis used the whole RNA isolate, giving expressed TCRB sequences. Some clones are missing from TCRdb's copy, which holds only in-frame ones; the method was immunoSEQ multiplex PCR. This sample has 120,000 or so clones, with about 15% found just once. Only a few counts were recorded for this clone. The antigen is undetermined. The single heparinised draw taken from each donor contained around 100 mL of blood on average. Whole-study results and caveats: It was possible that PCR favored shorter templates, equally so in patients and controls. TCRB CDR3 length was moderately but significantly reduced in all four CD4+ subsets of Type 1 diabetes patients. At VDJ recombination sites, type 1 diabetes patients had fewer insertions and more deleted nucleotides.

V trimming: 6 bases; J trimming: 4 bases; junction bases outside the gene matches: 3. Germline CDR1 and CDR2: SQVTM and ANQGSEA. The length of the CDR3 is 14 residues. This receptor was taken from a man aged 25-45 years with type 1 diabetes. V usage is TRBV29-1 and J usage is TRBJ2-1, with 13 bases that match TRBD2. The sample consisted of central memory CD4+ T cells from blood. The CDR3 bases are TGCAGCGTGCGGGGACTAGCGGGGTACAATGAGCAGTTCTTC. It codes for CSVRGLAGYNEQFF.